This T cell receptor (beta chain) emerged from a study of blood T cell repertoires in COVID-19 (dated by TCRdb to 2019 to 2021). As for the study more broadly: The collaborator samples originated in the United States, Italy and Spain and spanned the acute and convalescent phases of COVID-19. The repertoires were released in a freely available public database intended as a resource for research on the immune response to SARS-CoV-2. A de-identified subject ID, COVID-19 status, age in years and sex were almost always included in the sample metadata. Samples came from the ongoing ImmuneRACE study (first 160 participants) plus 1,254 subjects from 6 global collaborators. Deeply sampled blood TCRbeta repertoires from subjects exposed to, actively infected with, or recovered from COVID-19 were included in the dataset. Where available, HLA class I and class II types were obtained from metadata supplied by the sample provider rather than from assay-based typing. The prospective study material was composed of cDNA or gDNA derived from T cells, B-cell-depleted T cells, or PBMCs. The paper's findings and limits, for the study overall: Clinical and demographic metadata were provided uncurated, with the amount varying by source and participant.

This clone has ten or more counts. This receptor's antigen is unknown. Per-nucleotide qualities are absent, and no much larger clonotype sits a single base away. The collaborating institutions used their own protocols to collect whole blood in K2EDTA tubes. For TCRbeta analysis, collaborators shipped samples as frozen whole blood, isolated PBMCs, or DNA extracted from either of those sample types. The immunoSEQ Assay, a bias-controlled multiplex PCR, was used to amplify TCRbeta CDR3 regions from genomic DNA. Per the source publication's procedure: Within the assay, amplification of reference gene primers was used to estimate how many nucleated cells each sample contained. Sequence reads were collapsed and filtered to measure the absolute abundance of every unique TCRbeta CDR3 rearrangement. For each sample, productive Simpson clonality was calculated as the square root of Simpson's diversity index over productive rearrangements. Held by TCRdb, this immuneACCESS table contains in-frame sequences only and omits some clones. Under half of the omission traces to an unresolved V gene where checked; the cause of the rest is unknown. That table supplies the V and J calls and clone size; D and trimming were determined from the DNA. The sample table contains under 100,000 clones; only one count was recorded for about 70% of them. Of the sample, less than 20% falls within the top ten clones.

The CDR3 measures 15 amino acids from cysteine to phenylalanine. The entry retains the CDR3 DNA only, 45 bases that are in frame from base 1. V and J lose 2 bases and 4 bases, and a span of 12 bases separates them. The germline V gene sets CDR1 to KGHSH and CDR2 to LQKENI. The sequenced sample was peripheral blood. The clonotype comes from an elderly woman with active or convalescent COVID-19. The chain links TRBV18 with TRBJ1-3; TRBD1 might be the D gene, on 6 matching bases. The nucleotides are TGTGCCAGCTCACCAAAAGGACAGCTCGGAAACACCATATATTTT. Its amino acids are CASSPKGQLGNTIYF.